Listed below are T cell receptor beta chains from one sample, sequenced in a study of T-cell reconstitution after alpha-beta-depleted transplantation in children. TCRdb ran MiXCR on the PCR reads and lists one entry per CDR3 protein. The table records about 220,000 distinct CDR3 sequences, roughly 18% of them present only once. The source material was PBMCs, mostly from graft donor cells, sampled 360 days after TCRalphabeta/CD19-depleted stem cell transplant. These receptors originate from a male patient under 10 years old who had a stem cell transplant for acute lymphoblastic leukemia, so the T cells may come from the graft donor. The CDR3 runs from the conserved cysteine through the conserved F or W. Each record gives: J gene, D gene, V gene, clone size, CDR3 protein, CDR3 DNA. The D gene is left open where the match is weak. Only part of the rows carry a size: once, few, many, or a class if the clone is expanded.

TRBJ1-6,.,TRBV5-1,few,CASSSGGESSYNSPLHF,TGCGCCAGCAGCTCGGGCGGGGAGAGCTCCTATAATTCACCCCTCCACTTT
TRBJ2-1,TRBD2,TRBV12-3/TRBV12-4,few,CASSPIAGGRVEQFF,TGTGCCAGCAGTCCTATAGCGGGGGGGAGGGTTGAGCAGTTCTTC
TRBJ2-5,.,TRBV6-2/TRBV6-3,few,CASSYLGPLGETQYF,TGTGCCAGCAGTTACCTGGGGCCTCTGGGAGAGACCCAGTACTTC
TRBJ2-3,.,TRBV7-9,few,CASTSNYRDTDTQYF,TGTGCCAGCACCTCAAACTACCGGGACACAGATACGCAGTATTTT
TRBJ2-2,.,TRBV29-1,few,CSVPTGTGELFF,TGCAGCGTGCCCACGGGCACCGGGGAGCTGTTTTTT
TRBJ2-7,TRBD1,TRBV2,few,CASSARGDRAYEQYF,TGTGCCAGCAGTGCCCGCGGGGACAGGGCGTACGAGCAGTACTTC
TRBJ2-7,TRBD2,TRBV12-3/TRBV12-4,.,CASAQGGPYEQYF,TGTGCCAGCGCCCAGGGAGGGCCCTACGAGCAGTACTTC
TRBJ2-1,TRBD2,TRBV20-1,few,CSASRTSGGAYNEQFF,TGCAGTGCTAGCCGGACTAGCGGGGGGGCCTACAATGAGCAGTTCTTC
TRBJ2-1,.,TRBV5-1,.,CASSLSGSSQVKQFF,TGCGCCAGCAGCTTGTCGGGGTCCTCACAAGTTAAGCAGTTCTTC
TRBJ1-4,.,TRBV12-3/TRBV12-4,many,CASSPTRGNEKLFF,TGTGCCAGCAGTCCGACAAGGGGTAATGAAAAACTGTTTTTT
TRBJ1-4,.,TRBV27,few,CASEVTTNEKLFF,TGTGCCAGCGAAGTAACAACTAATGAAAAACTGTTTTTT
TRBJ2-7,.,TRBV29-1,many,CSVRLAGNSYEQYF,TGCAGCGTTCGATTAGCAGGGAATTCCTACGAGCAGTACTTC
TRBJ1-4,TRBD1,TRBV20-1,few,CSAINRQGEKLFF,TGCAGTGCTATAAATAGACAGGGAGAAAAACTGTTTTTT
TRBJ2-7,TRBD2,TRBV27,few,CASSLKTSGNSYEQYF,TGTGCCAGCAGTTTAAAGACTAGCGGAAACTCCTACGAGCAGTACTTC
TRBJ1-2,.,TRBV2,.,CASSEAYTEAYTF,TGTGCCAGCAGTGAAGCTTACACCGAAGCCTACACCTTC
TRBJ2-1,.,TRBV28,medium-sized,CASVQQQGFHEQFF,TGTGCCAGCGTCCAACAGCAGGGGTTTCATGAGCAGTTCTTC
TRBJ2-1,TRBD1,TRBV11-2,.,CASSLAGTGNEQFF,TGTGCCAGCAGCTTAGCGGGGACAGGCAATGAGCAGTTCTTC
TRBJ1-1,.,TRBV20-1,.,CSARWVRGRGAFF,TGCAGTGCTAGGTGGGTGCGGGGACGGGGAGCTTTCTTT
TRBJ1-1,.,TRBV18,few,CASSHRTDSINTEAFF,TGTGCCAGCTCCCATCGGACCGACAGTATTAACACTGAAGCTTTCTTT
TRBJ1-4,.,TRBV10-3,few,CAISPEETNEKLFF,TGTGCCATCAGCCCAGAAGAGACTAATGAAAAACTGTTTTTT
TRBJ1-6,.,TRBV20-1,.,CSAKSGGGSNSPLHF,TGCAGTGCTAAGTCCGGGGGTGGCTCGAATTCACCCCTCCACTTT
TRBJ2-7,TRBD2,TRBV6-1,.,CASSSSGDLLEQYF,TGTGCCAGCAGTAGTAGCGGGGACCTCCTCGAGCAGTACTTC
TRBJ2-3,.,TRBV5-1,.,CASSLGTGSLSTDTQYF,TGCGCCAGCAGCTTGGGAACAGGGTCCCTGAGCACAGATACGCAGTATTTT
TRBJ2-1,.,TRBV20-1,many,CSAPEPGPLTQFF,TGCAGTGCTCCAGAGCCGGGACCCCTTACGCAGTTCTTC
TRBJ2-2,.,TRBV6-5,.,CASSYPARNTGELFF,TGTGCCAGCAGTTACCCAGCCCGGAACACCGGGGAGCTGTTTTTT
TRBJ1-4,.,TRBV6-5,.,CASSYEGMGEKLFF,TGTGCCAGCAGTTACGAGGGTATGGGAGAAAAACTGTTTTTT
TRBJ1-1,.,TRBV7-6,.,CASSFLGTGTEAFF,TGTGCCAGCAGCTTCCTAGGGACGGGGACTGAAGCTTTCTTT
TRBJ2-2,.,TRBV28,.,CASSLVVPTGELFF,TGTGCCAGCAGTTTAGTAGTCCCCACCGGGGAGCTGTTTTTT
TRBJ1-2,.,TRBV7-2,few,CASSLVGEEGYTF,TGTGCCAGCAGCTTAGTAGGGGAAGAAGGCTACACCTTC
TRBJ1-5,TRBD1,TRBV7-2,.,CASSFTGELWSNQPQHF,TGTGCCAGCAGCTTTACAGGGGAGCTTTGGAGCAATCAGCCCCAGCATTTT
TRBJ2-3,.,TRBV11-1,.,CASSTGSSRVTDTQYF,TGTGCCAGCAGCACAGGGAGTAGCAGGGTCACAGATACGCAGTATTTT
TRBJ2-7,.,TRBV6-1,few,CASRAIEGYEQYF,TGTGCCAGCAGAGCTATAGAAGGCTACGAGCAGTACTTC
TRBJ2-3,TRBD2,TRBV11-2,few,CASRPISGSPDTQYF,TGTGCCAGCAGGCCAATTAGCGGGAGCCCAGATACGCAGTATTTT
TRBJ2-7,.,TRBV7-7,few,CASSLLAGESYEQYF,TGTGCCAGCAGCTTACTCGCAGGGGAGAGCTACGAGCAGTACTTC
TRBJ2-1,.,TRBV11-3,many,CASSLQGMYNEQFF,TGTGCCAGCAGCTTACAGGGGATGTACAATGAGCAGTTCTTC
TRBJ1-1,TRBD1,TRBV11-1,.,CASSGTGERRQGEPEAFF,TGTGCCAGCAGCGGTACAGGGGAGCGAAGACAGGGAGAGCCTGAAGCTTTCTTT
TRBJ1-1,.,TRBV7-9,.,CASSWREGLGDTEAFF,TGTGCCAGCAGCTGGAGGGAGGGTTTGGGGGATACTGAAGCTTTCTTT
TRBJ2-5,.,TRBV12-3/TRBV12-4,.,CASSPLAPQETQYF,TGTGCCAGCAGCCCCCTAGCGCCCCAAGAGACCCAGTACTTC
TRBJ2-3,.,TRBV10-3,.,CAISDRAPTDTQYF,TGTGCCATCAGTGATAGGGCTCCCACAGATACGCAGTATTTT
TRBJ2-1,.,TRBV10-3,.,CAITNYENNEQFF,TGTGCCATCACCAATTATGAAAACAATGAGCAGTTCTTC
TRBJ2-2,.,TRBV7-3,.,CASRQGHTGELFF,TGTGCCAGCCGCCAGGGGCACACCGGGGAGCTGTTTTTT
TRBJ2-3,.,TRBV6-5,once,CASSYSYRDTDTQYF,TGTGCCAGCAGTTACTCATACAGGGACACAGATACGCAGTATTTT
TRBJ2-7,TRBD1,TRBV3-1,few,CASSQEGTVYEQYF,TGTGCCAGCAGCCAAGAGGGGACAGTCTACGAGCAGTACTTC
TRBJ1-2,.,TRBV29-1,.,CSAGREIDGYTF,TGCAGCGCCGGACGGGAGATCGATGGCTACACCTTC
TRBJ2-7,.,TRBV5-5,.,CASSLVQGLSYEQYF,TGTGCCAGCAGCTTGGTGCAGGGATTGTCCTACGAGCAGTACTTC
TRBJ2-5,.,TRBV25-1,.,CASGQTQETQYF,TGTGCCAGCGGCCAAACCCAAGAGACCCAGTACTTC
TRBJ2-5,.,TRBV7-9,.,CASSLTLQGRLTQYF,TGTGCCAGCAGCTTAACCCTCCAGGGTCGGTTGACCCAGTACTTC
TRBJ1-3,.,TRBV12-3/TRBV12-4,few,CASSPSAGNTIYF,TGTGCCAGCAGTCCAAGTGCTGGAAACACCATATATTTT
TRBJ2-5,TRBD2,TRBV4-2,.,CASSQELAGTETQYF,TGTGCCAGCAGCCAAGAGTTAGCGGGAACAGAGACCCAGTACTTC
TRBJ2-1,.,TRBV5-4,.,CASSLEGRREIEQFF,TGTGCCAGCAGCTTGGAGGGCAGGCGAGAAATTGAGCAGTTCTTC